These T cell receptor beta chains were read from a single sample in a study of blood T cell repertoires in COVID-19. Profiled with immunoSEQ multiplex PCR; TCRdb holds only in-frame clones, not every one. The data contain fewer than 200,000 clones, approximately 87% of them singletons. The sequencing input was PBMCs or T cells enriched from blood (not recorded which). The receptors were gathered from a woman aged 45-65 years who had recovered from COVID-19. CDR3s include the opening cysteine and the closing phenylalanine or tryptophan. A D gene is named only where the DNA matches it firmly. Part of the rows lack a size; the others show once, few, many or a class for expanded clones.

>15|.|TRBV6-5|TRBD1|TRBJ1-2
TGTGCCAGCAGTTACTCGGTTTACAGGGGAGGCGGCTACACCTTC
CASSYSVYRGGGYTF
>15|.|TRBV12-5|TRBD1|TRBJ1-5
TGTGCTAGTGGTCCTGACAGGGGGCGCCTTCAGCCCCAGCATTTT
CASGPDRGRLQPQHF
>17|.|TRBV12-5|.|TRBJ2-1
TGTGCTAGTGGTTTGGTACGTGAGGGAGGGGGTTACAATGAGCAGTTCTTC
CASGLVREGGGYNEQFF
>17|.|TRBV6-1|TRBD1|TRBJ1-5
TGTGCCAGCAGTGGCAGGACAGGACCTATGAGCAATCAGCCCCAGCATTTT
CASSGRTGPMSNQPQHF
>14|.|TRBV19|.|TRBJ1-1
TGTGCCAGTAGTATGCGACCTCCCAGGGCTGAAGCTTTCTTT
CASSMRPPRAEAFF
>16|.|TRBV27|TRBD1|TRBJ1-2
TGTGCCAGCAGTCCAAATTACGTGACAGGGATGAATGGCTACACCTTC
CASSPNYVTGMNGYTF
>15|.|TRBV13|TRBD1|TRBJ2-1
TGTGCCAGCAGCTCATCCGGGACAGCTTACAATGAGCAGTTCTTC
CASSSSGTAYNEQFF
>16|.|TRBV9|.|TRBJ2-1
TGTGCCAGCAGCGCCGGCGGTAGCCGAACCTACAATGAGCAGTTCTTC
CASSAGGSRTYNEQFF
>11|.|TRBV28|.|TRBJ1-1
TGTGCCAGCAGTCCCCGGGGGGAAGCTTTCTTT
CASSPRGEAFF
>15|.|TRBV14|.|TRBJ1-1
TGTGCCAGCAGCCTCGCAACAGGTTTCTACACTGAAGCTTTCTTT
CASSLATGFYTEAFF
>15|.|TRBV20-1|TRBD2|TRBJ2-1
TGCAGTGCTCGTGGCGGGGGGATCGGATACAATGAGCAGTTCTTC
CSARGGGIGYNEQFF
>14|once|TRBV29-1|.|TRBJ2-1
TGCAGCGTTGAGCCCAGCGGGCTCTACAATGAGCAGTTCTTC
CSVEPSGLYNEQFF
>15|.|TRBV6-5|.|TRBJ1-1
TGTGCCAGCAGTTACGCGTGGGGCCGGAACACTGAAGCTTTCTTT
CASSYAWGRNTEAFF
>13|.|TRBV7-2|.|TRBJ1-3
TGTGCCAGCAGCTTTAGGGGTACGGACACCATATATTTT
CASSFRGTDTIYF
>14|.|TRBV28|.|TRBJ1-4
TGTGCCAGCAGTTTAGGAGGGGAGAGGGAAAAACTGTTTTTT
CASSLGGEREKLFF
>17|.|TRBV4-1|TRBD1|TRBJ1-5
TGCGCCAGCAGCCCAGGGGGAGGCGGGGCTAGCAATCAGCCCCAGCATTTT
CASSPGGGGASNQPQHF
>17|once|TRBV7-2|TRBD2|TRBJ2-5
TGTGCCAGCAGCGAAAACCCCGGAACTAGCGCGAAAAGGGACCAGTACTTC
CASSENPGTSAKRDQYF
>13|.|TRBV10-2|.|TRBJ1-3
TGCGCCACCGAACCGGGCTCTGGAAACACCATATATTTT
CATEPGSGNTIYF
>15|.|TRBV5-1|.|TRBJ1-2
TGCGCCAGCAGCTTGAGTACAGTTTCCTCCTATGGCTACACCTTC
CASSLSTVSSYGYTF
>13|few|TRBV2|TRBD2|TRBJ2-5
TGTGCCAGCAGCGAACTAGCGCCAGAGACCCAGTACTTC
CASSELAPETQYF
>15|.|TRBV14|TRBD2|TRBJ2-3
TGTGCCAGCAGCGAAGGACTAGCGATCACAGATACGCAGTATTTT
CASSEGLAITDTQYF
>18|few|TRBV6-6|.|TRBJ2-1
TGTGCCAGCAGTCCCGAACCGTATCAGGGGCCCTCCTACAATGAGCAGTTCTTC
CASSPEPYQGPSYNEQFF
>16|.|TRBV16|.|TRBJ1-6
TGTGCCAGCAGCCGTGAACGGGAAGGGAGGGGTTCACCCCTCCACTTT
CASSREREGRGSPLHF
>14|once|TRBV30|.|TRBJ2-3
TGTGCCTGGAGTGTGGGGGGTTTTGGCGATACGCAGTATTTT
CAWSVGGFGDTQYF
>14|.|TRBV9|.|TRBJ1-1
TGTGCCAGCAGCGACGGCCAGGGGAACACTGAAGCTTTCTTT
CASSDGQGNTEAFF
>18|.|TRBV4-1|.|TRBJ1-1
TGCGCCAGCAGCCAACCGCCCGGGGGCGGGGGTATAAACACTGAAGCTTTCTTT
CASSQPPGGGGINTEAFF
>15|.|TRBV27|TRBD1|TRBJ1-3
TGTGCCAGCAGTTCGACAGGGTTGAGTGGAAACACCATATATTTT
CASSSTGLSGNTIYF
>15|.|TRBV30|TRBD1|TRBJ1-5
TGTGCCTGGAGTGGACAGGGATTTCGCAATCAGCCCCAGCATTTT
CAWSGQGFRNQPQHF
>15|.|TRBV5-6|TRBD1|TRBJ1-2
TGTGCCAGCAGCTCTCGGGACAGAAGGCTTTATGGCTACACCTTC
CASSSRDRRLYGYTF
>15|.|TRBV19|TRBD1|TRBJ1-2
TGTGCCAGTAGTAGCCGGGACAGGGCGTTTACTGGCTACACCTTC
CASSSRDRAFTGYTF
>15|.|TRBV28|.|TRBJ1-5
TGTGCCAGCACAGCGGGGGGTGGCGGCAATCAGCCCCAGCATTTT
CASTAGGGGNQPQHF
>18|.|TRBV6-1|TRBD1|TRBJ2-6
TGTGCCAGCAGTGAAAGGGCAGGGGGTTACTCTGGGGCCAACGTCCTGACTTTC
CASSERAGGYSGANVLTF
>17|.|TRBV7-9|TRBD2|TRBJ2-3
TGTGCCAGCAGCTCCCATAATAGAGCGGGAGGGCCAGATACGCAGTATTTT
CASSSHNRAGGPDTQYF
>14|.|TRBV6-5|TRBD1|TRBJ1-1
TGTGCCAGCAGTTACGGACAGGGCGTGACTGAAGCTTTCTTT
CASSYGQGVTEAFF
>15|.|TRBV11-2|TRBD1|TRBJ2-1
TGTGCCAGCAGCTACGGACAGGGTCGCTACAATGAGCAGTTCTTC
CASSYGQGRYNEQFF
>13|.|TRBV19|TRBD1|TRBJ1-6
TGTGCCAGTAGCGGGACAGGTAACTCACCCCTCCACTTT
CASSGTGNSPLHF
>13|.|TRBV5-1|.|TRBJ1-2
TGCGCCAGCAGCCCCGGTTCTTTAGATGGCTACACCTTC
CASSPGSLDGYTF
>16|.|TRBV28|.|TRBJ1-2
TGTGCCAGCAGTTTGGGGGGTGGGCTCCTGAGCTATGGCTACACCTTC
CASSLGGGLLSYGYTF
>15|.|TRBV19|.|TRBJ1-5
TGTGCCAGTAGGTCATCGCACTATAGCAATCAGCCCCAGCATTTT
CASRSSHYSNQPQHF
>13|.|TRBV13|.|TRBJ2-2
TGTGCCAGCAGCTCTGCGAACACCGGGGAGCTGTTTTTT
CASSSANTGELFF
>14|few|TRBV4-1|TRBD1|TRBJ1-2
TGCGCCAGCAGCAATCGAGCAGGGGGCGGAGGCTACACCTTC
CASSNRAGGGGYTF
>15|.|TRBV2|TRBD1|TRBJ1-1
TGTGCCAGCAGGGGGACAGGTACCATGAACACTGAAGCTTTCTTT
CASRGTGTMNTEAFF
>13|.|TRBV18|.|TRBJ2-5
TGTGCCAGCTCACCCCCAGGCCAAGAGACCCAGTACTTC
CASSPPGQETQYF